The 3 T cell receptor beta chains below were found in one sample sequenced in a study of breast tumors, draining lymph nodes, adjacent tissues. Samples came from axillary lymph nodes draining the breast cancer. One entry per CDR3 protein, called by TCRdb with MiXCR from the multiplex PCR reads. Of some 100,000 distinct CDR3 sequences in the sample, over 20% were seen once. The sequenced sample was axillary lymph node tissue. These receptors were obtained from a female donor with breast cancer. Some clones in this sample may be carry-over from other donors' samples.

This clonotype appeared many times. The rearrangement uses TRBV10-3 and TRBJ2-3; D perhaps matches TRBD2 (5 bases). V was pared by 10 bases and J by 5 bases, with 22 bases between. This CDR3 has 15 amino acids. From germline, CDR1 is ENHRY and CDR2 SYGVKD. Written as DNA, the CDR3 is TGTGCCACTTGGGGAGAGGGTGAGTGGGAAGATACGCAGTATTTT. Amino acids: CATWGEGEWEDTQYF.

Only one count was recorded for this clonotype. This rearrangement joins TRBV5-8 to TRBJ2-7, with TRBD1 identical over 11 bases. V lost 3 bases, J lost 4 bases, and 9 bases stayed unmatched. From germline, CDR1 is SGHTS and CDR2 YDEGEE. The CDR3 has 16 amino acids. As DNA, the CDR3 is TGTGCCAGCAGCTGGCCTCCGGGACAGGGGGATTACGAGCAGTACTTC. Amino acids: CASSWPPGQGDYEQYF.

This clonotype has a count of ten or more. CDR3 sequence: CASSPGPTDTQYF. CDR3 nucleotide sequence: TGTGCCAGCAGTCCCGGCCCCACAGATACGCAGTATTTT. The chain combines TRBV5-6 with TRBJ2-3, with D hard to call. Trimming removed 5 bases from V and 2 bases from J, with 9 bases in between. The V gene's germline CDR1 is SGHDT and CDR2 YYEEEE. The CDR3 consists of 13 residues.